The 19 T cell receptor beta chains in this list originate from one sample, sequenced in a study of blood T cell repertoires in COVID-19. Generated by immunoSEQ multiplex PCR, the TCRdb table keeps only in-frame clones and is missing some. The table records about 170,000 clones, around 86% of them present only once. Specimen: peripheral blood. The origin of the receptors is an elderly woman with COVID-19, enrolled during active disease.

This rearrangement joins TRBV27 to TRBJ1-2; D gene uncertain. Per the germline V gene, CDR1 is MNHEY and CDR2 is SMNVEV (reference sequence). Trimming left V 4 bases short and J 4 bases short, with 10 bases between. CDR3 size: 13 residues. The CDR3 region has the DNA TGTGCCAGCAGTTCGGAGGGCCTCTATGGCTACACCTTC. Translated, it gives CASSSEGLYGYTF.

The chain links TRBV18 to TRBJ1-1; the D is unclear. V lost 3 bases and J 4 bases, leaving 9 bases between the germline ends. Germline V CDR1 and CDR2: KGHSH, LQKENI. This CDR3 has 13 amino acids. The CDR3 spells CASSPAPGTEAFF. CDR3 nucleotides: TGTGCCAGCTCACCTGCACCGGGCACTGAAGCTTTCTTT.

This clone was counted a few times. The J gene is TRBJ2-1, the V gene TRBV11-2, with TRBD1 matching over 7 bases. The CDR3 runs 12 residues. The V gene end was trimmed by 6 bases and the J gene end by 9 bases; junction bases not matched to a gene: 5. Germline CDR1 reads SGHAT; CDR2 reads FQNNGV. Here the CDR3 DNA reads TGTGCCAGCAGTTCCCAGGGGGTTGAGCAGTTCTTC. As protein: CASSSQGVEQFF.

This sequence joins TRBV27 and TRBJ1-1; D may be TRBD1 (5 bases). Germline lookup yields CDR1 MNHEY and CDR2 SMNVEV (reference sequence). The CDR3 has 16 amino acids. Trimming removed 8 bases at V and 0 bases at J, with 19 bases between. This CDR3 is CASQTTDWGLNTEAFF. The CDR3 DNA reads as TGTGCCAGCCAAACAACCGATTGGGGCTTGAACACTGAAGCTTTCTTT.

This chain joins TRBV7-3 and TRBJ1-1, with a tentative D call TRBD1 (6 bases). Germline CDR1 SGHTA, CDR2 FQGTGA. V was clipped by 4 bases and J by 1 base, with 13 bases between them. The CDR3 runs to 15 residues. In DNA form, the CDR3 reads TGTGCCAGCAGCTCCCACAGGGAACCGAACACTGAAGCTTTCTTT. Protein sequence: CASSSHREPNTEAFF.

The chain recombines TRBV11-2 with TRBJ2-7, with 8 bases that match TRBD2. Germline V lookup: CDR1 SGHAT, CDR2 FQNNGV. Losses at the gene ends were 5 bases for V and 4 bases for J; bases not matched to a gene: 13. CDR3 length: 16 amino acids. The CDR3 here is CASSNPQRESMYEQYF. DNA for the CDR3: TGTGCCAGCAGCAACCCCCAGCGGGAGTCTATGTACGAGCAGTACTTC.

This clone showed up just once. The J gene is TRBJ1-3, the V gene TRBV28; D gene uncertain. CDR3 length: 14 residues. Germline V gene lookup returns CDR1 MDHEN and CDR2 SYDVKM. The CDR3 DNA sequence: TGTGGCTCGGTAGAACACTACTCTGGAAACACCATATATTTT. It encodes CGSVEHYSGNTIYF.

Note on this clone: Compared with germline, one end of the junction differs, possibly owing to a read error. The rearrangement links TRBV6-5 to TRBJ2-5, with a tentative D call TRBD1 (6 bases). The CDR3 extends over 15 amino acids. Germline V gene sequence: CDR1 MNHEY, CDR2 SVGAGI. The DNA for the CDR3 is TGTGCCAGCAGTGACTCCGGCAGGGGCAAAGAGACCCAGTACTTC. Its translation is CASSDSGRGKETQYF.

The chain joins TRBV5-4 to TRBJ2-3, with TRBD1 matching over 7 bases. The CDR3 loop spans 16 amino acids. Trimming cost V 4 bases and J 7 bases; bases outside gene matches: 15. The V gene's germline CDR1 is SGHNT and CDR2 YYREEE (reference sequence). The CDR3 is CASSTPGTEPGNTQYF. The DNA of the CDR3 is TGTGCCAGCAGCACCCCTGGGACAGAGCCAGGGAATACGCAGTATTTT.

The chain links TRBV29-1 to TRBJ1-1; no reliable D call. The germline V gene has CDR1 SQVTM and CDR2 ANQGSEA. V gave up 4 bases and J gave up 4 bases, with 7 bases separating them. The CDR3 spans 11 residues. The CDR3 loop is CSVGGGTEAFF. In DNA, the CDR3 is TGCAGCGTTGGGGGAGGCACTGAAGCTTTCTTT.

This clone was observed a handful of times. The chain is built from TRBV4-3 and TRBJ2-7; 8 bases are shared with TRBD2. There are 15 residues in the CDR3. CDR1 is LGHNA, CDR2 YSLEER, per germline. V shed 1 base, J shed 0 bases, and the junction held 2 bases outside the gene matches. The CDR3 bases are TGCGCCAGCAGCCAAGCGAGCGGGAGCTCCTACGAGCAGTACTTC. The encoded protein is CASSQASGSSYEQYF.

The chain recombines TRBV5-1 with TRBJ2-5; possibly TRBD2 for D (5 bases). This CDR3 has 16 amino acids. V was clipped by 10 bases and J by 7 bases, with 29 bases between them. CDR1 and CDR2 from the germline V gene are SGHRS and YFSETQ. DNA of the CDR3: TGCGCCTCGACCTCCGTGCCAGCGGCGAAAGAGACGACCCAGTACTTC. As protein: CASTSVPAAKETTQYF.

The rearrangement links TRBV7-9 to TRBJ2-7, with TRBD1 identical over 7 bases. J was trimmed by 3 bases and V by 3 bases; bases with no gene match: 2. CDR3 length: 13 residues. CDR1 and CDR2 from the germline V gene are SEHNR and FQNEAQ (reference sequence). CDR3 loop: CASSLSGGYEQYF. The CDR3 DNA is TGTGCCAGCAGCTTGTCAGGGGGCTACGAGCAGTACTTC.

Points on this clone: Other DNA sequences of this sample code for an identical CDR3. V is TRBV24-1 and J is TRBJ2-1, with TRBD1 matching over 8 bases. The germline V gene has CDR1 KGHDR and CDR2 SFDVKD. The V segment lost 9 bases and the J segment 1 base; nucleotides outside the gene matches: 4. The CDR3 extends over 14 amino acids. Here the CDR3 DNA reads TGTGCCACCGGAACAGGGGGTTCCTACAATGAGCAGTTCTTC. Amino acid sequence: CATGTGGSYNEQFF.

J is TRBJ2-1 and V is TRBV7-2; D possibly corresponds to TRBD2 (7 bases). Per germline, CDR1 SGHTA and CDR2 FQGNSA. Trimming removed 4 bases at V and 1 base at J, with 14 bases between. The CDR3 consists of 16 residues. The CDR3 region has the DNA TGTGCCAGCAGCTCCCGGGGGGCGGAGTCCTACAATGAGCAGTTCTTC. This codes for CASSSRGAESYNEQFF.

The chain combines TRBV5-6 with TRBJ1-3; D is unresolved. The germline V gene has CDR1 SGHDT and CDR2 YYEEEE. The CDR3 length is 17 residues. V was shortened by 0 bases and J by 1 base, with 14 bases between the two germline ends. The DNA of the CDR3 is TGTGCCAGCAGCTTGGACAGTACCACCTTATCTGGAAACACCATATATTTT. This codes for CASSLDSTTLSGNTIYF.

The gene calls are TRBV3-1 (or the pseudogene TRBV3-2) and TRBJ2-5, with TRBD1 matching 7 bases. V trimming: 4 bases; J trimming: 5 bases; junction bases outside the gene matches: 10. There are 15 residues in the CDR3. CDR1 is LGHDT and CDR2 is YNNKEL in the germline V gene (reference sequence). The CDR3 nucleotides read TGTGCCAGCAGCCTCGTTGAAGGGGGCTTTGAGACCCAGTACTTC. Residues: CASSLVEGGFETQYF.

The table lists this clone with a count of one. The CDR3 loop is CASSQDPGFRGSTDTQYF. CDR3 bases: TGTGCCAGCAGCCAAGACCCTGGTTTTCGGGGAAGCACAGATACGCAGTATTTT. The V gene is TRBV4-2, the J gene TRBJ2-3, with D tentatively TRBD2 (5 bases). The ends were cut back, 0 bases at V and 0 bases at J, with 16 bases in the middle. CDR1 is LGHNA and CDR2 is YNFKEQ in the germline V gene. The CDR3 is made up of 18 amino acids.

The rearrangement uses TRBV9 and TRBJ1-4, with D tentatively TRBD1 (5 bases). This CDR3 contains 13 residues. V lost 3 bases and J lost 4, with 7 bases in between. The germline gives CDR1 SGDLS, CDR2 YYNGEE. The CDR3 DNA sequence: TGTGCCAGCAGCGGTGGACATAATGAAAAACTGTTTTTT. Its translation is CASSGGHNEKLFF.